The T cell receptor (beta chain) described here comes from a study of cytotoxic CD8 clonotypes in ibrutinib-treated CLL. Study context: Response specimens were obtained following a median treatment duration of approximately 12 months, with a range of 6 to 36. Samples had a mean of roughly 280,000 productive templates and tens of thousands of productive rearrangements. General study results and limits: The public clonotypes identified were infrequent and showed contraction or stability on treatment.

Between the trimmed V and J ends, which lost 1 base and 6 bases, there was a span of 6 bases. This CDR3 has 12 residues. The germline CDR1 and CDR2 sequences are KGHSH and LQKENI. Repertoires were generated with immunoSEQ multiplex PCR, while TCRdb's copy carries only in-frame clones and drops some. The data show approximately 280,000 clones, roughly four fifths seen once. In the case of this clone: What it recognizes is unknown.

The chain joins TRBV18 to TRBJ1-1; D perhaps matches TRBD1 (6 bases). This TCR derives from a human donor with chronic lymphocytic leukemia. The specimen was PBMCs, collected at disease progression, from a patient treated with ibrutinib. CDR3 sequence reads: CASSPQGAEAFF. Written as DNA, the CDR3 is TGTGCCAGCTCACCACAGGGGGCTGAAGCTTTCTTT.